This TCR beta chain originates from a study of cytomegalovirus exposure and HLA in healthy donors (dated by TCRdb to about 2017). The study in broad terms: In an earlier analysis of 550 to 750 of the donors, under 300 Gb of sequence data and approximately 120 million unique TCR beta sequences from 180 million or so T cells were reported. Class I and class II HLA loci were covered by the typing at four-digit resolution. The later analysis used no new phenotypic data to find candidate immune exposures, relying instead on TCR beta sequences and their occurrence across donors. Among 398 genotyped donors of the cohort, an average of around 240,000 unique TCR beta nucleotide sequences were sequenced per donor, around 20% of them non-productive. To study patterns of TCR occurrence, a later analysis re-analyzed previously published TCR beta repertoires from 666 donors and added high-resolution HLA genotyping. Donor age, sex, ethnicity and CMV serostatus were compiled alongside the repertoire data. Among the approximately 400 genotyped donors, about 85% belonged to the genetic ancestry cluster associated with self-reported Caucasian donors. High-throughput TCR immunosequencing, statistical association of individual TCRs with disease status, and machine learning were combined to predict cytomegalovirus infection status. Approximately 300 gigabases of sequencing data and tens of millions of unique TCR sequences made up an early release that covered several hundred HLA-typed donors. In an earlier analysis of a few hundred of the donors, high-throughput TCR beta sequencing was used to judge whether each TCR beta V gene segment behaved as functional or pseudogenic. The study used immunosequencing to profile the T cell repertoires of approximately 640 subjects and linked those repertoires to cytomegalovirus serostatus. Four or five DR-DQ haplotypes were treated as single units for association and clustering because of strong linkage in the cohort. The number of typed donors differed by locus: about 620-640 for A, B, C, DRB1 and DQB1; some 500 for DQA1; over 600 for DPA1; and some 430 for DPB1. The study was designed to test whether signatures of past pathogen exposure could be identified by cataloging public T cell receptors. A later genetic analysis used genome-wide SNP genotypes for about 60% of the roughly 670 donors, treating that subset as a discovery cohort. A separate validation cohort of roughly 130 different subjects was used in addition to the roughly 700-subject first cohort. Every repertoire in the discovery cohort had been generated on one and the same sequencing platform.

The library relied on the immunoSEQ multiplex PCR assay. A mixture of 60 forward primers for TCR Vbeta segments and 13 reverse primers for TCR Jbeta segments was used in the multiplex PCR. A multiplex PCR assay on genomic DNA amplified the CDR3 region of rearranged TCR beta genes. On the Illumina HiSeq System, the amplified TCR beta libraries were sequenced as 87-base-pair reads. Per the authors' processing: Across the 600 to 700 repertoires, a later analysis counted roughly 77 million unique TCR beta chains, about 10 million of which were shared by at least two donors. Raw reads were error-corrected and collapsed into unique sequences by a nearest-neighbor algorithm in which closely related sequences were merged to remove PCR and sequencing errors. V, D and J gene segments were assigned by aligning CDR3 sequences to IMGT reference sequences. For a sequence to be retained, at least a six-nucleotide match to both a V gene segment and a J gene segment was required. A rearrangement was called productive if the CDR3 had no stop codons and remained in frame with V and J, and every other rearrangement was called non-productive. Following IMGT convention, CDR3 was defined as the stretch from the second conserved V-encoded cysteine up to the conserved J-encoded phenylalanine. In an earlier analysis of more than 550 of the donors, sequences lacking an unambiguous match to a single V gene segment were excluded. In an earlier analysis of 587 of the donors, a V segment was called functional when productive rearrangements were above 56.7%, and segregating when the standard deviation between donors exceeded 5%. A statistical classification framework was developed to diagnose cytomegalovirus status using the catalog of TCR beta chain sequences. V and J gene assignment, in a later analysis, came from comparing TCR nucleotide sequences with IMGT/GENE-DB human TR gene sequences. In a later analysis, CDR3 sequences and most-parsimonious VDJ recombination scenarios were assigned using the TCRdist pipeline. In a later analysis, each TCR beta chain was defined by its CDR3 amino acid sequence together with its V-gene family, and reads lacking a unique V-gene family were excluded. A later analysis removed several hundred highly shared, low-generation-probability nucleotide sequences to deal with suspected cross-contamination and a sequencing artifact. A later analysis calculated a clonal expansion index for each public chain from normalized within-repertoire ranks of inferred template counts. A later analysis computed generation probabilities with a VDJ recombination model fitted to out-of-frame rearrangements, and checked the results against IGoR. In a later analysis, hypergeometric tests were used to score TCR-TCR, TCR-HLA and TCR-CMV co-occurrence, with a repertoire-size bias correction applied to TCR pairs. To estimate false discovery rates, a later analysis permuted the HLA or CMV assignments 20 times. A later analysis grouped co-occurring TCRs with DBSCAN, adding TCRdist sequence similarity when clustering within HLA-allele-positive subsets. For co-occurrence clustering, repertoires with fewer than 30,000 or more than 120,000 public chains were excluded, along with five repertoires with anomalous nucleotide sharing. In its TCRdb copy, this immuneACCESS table keeps in-frame sequences only and misses some clones. Where compared with another copy, unresolved V genes explain less than half of these, and the others have no known cause. The V and J calls and clone size were taken over from that table, and D and trimming were inferred from the DNA. The sample records 100,000 to 150,000 clones, over 9.5% of which are singletons. The top ten clones comprise approximately 4.5% of the sample.

In total, approximately 690 healthy bone marrow donors made up the cohort. Cohort members were all nominally healthy when sampled, although unrecorded immune exposures were likely present. The donor was CMV seropositive and belonged to the group of 250 to 300 seropositive cohort members. A peripheral blood sample was collected from each donor, and TCR beta sequencing was performed on peripheral blood mononuclear cells. The Qiagen DNeasy Blood Extraction Kit was used to extract genomic DNA from the blood cell samples. In regard to this clone: What this receptor recognizes is not known. Within one base of it there is no much larger clone, and no base qualities were kept.

Findings and caveats that apply to the study as a whole: This cohort had only TCR beta chains sequenced, and the lack of alpha or paired-chain data limited which features could be detected. Strong co-occurrence of HLA alleles, especially DR and DQ, made assigning TCR associations to individual alleles difficult. V-gene and J-gene trimming of TCR beta chains was associated with a missense DCLRE1C variant in a later genetic analysis, and the association was replicated in an independent cohort. For the cohort, immune exposure information was limited to CMV serostatus. In a later analysis, HLA-associated TCR beta chains showed more clonal expansion and lower generation probabilities than non-associated chains that were equally common. In an earlier analysis of about 550 of the donors, most TCR beta V segments were observed in productive rearrangements about 87% or about 30% of the time, broadly matching IMGT annotations. According to the authors, the approach could potentially be generalized to other disease states and immunological phenotypes. In both the original and validation cohorts, the classifier was reported to diagnose cytomegalovirus status with high specificity and sensitivity. A later analysis reported that several top co-occurrence clusters appeared linked to parvovirus B19, influenza, CMV and Epstein-Barr virus. A further reported finding was that TCR beta sequences accurately predicted the HLA-A and HLA-B alleles for most subjects in the first cohort. In a later analysis, around 15,000 TCR beta sequences were associated with specific HLA alleles at a false discovery rate of 0.05. According to a later analysis, most CMV-associated TCR beta chains appeared to be HLA-restricted, and the HLA associations seemed to be driven largely by CMV exposure. Because the 87-base-pair reads could not distinguish some IMGT-functional V segments, including TRBV6-2 and TRBV6-3, those segments were excluded. A later analysis found that TCR association rates varied across HLA loci, with DRB1 alleles showing the most associated TCRs and HLA-C alleles the fewest. A later genetic analysis reported fewer N-insertions in productive TCRs among donors in an Asian-associated ancestry cluster than the roughly 620-donor mean. Most TCR sequences were observed very rarely across donors, whereas some public TCRs were present in many individuals. A total of roughly 160 TCR beta chains were listed by the study as associated with cytomegalovirus. Because HLA typing was missing for some donors at each locus, association tests included only the typed subset. In vitro tests confirmed that a few of the cytomegalovirus-associated TCR beta chains recognize cytomegalovirus antigens. Linkage disequilibrium might explain the correlated functional status among segregating V segments, but an unknown experimental factor could not be excluded. A cluster of highly shared sequence variants was judged likely to be a technical artifact of the sequencing pipeline. The presence/absence analyses assumed that sequencing depth was roughly uniform across donors, and that assumption may not be true. Because counts were too low, about 18 rarely observed V segments, including chromosome 9 orphons, were excluded from the earlier analysis of 587 of the donors.

Trimming accounts for 4 bases at V and 5 bases at J, while the number of junction bases matched to no gene is 6. As encoded in the germline V gene, CDR1 is SGHRS while CDR2 is YFSETQ. The CDR3 spans 15 residues, from the cysteine through the phenylalanine. The kept DNA is CDR3 alone, 45 bases in frame from the first base. The chain is made from TRBV5-1 and TRBJ2-1; 10 bases in the junction line up with TRBD2. This sequence originates from a woman aged 18-29 years in good health and CMV-seropositive. The sample taken for sequencing was PBMCs. The CDR3 protein: CASSPGLAEDNEQFF. The DNA reads TGCGCCAGCAGCCCCGGACTAGCGGAAGACAATGAGCAGTTCTTC.